Below, 11 T cell receptor beta chains from the same sample are listed, as sequenced in a study of blood T cell repertoires in COVID-19. The assay was immunoSEQ multiplex PCR, and TCRdb's table has in-frame clones only and misses some. Among roughly 100,000 clones, around nine tenths were seen once, and the ten largest hold approximately 2%. The sequenced material came from peripheral blood. The receptors derive from a man between 50 and 59 years old with COVID-19, enrolled during active disease.

The chain recombines TRBV19 with TRBJ2-1, with 12 bases aligning to TRBD2. The CDR3 totals 14 residues. CDR1 is LNHDA, CDR2 SQIVND, per germline (reference sequence). J was trimmed by 7 bases and V by 3 bases; bases with no gene match: 1. CDR3 DNA: TGTGCCAGTAGTATCCTAGCGGGGGGGAATGAGCAGTTCTTC. Protein: CASSILAGGNEQFF.

The chain links TRBV2 to TRBJ2-7; possible D gene TRBD2, 5 bases. Trimming cost V 2 bases and J 6 bases, with 14 bases left between them. Germline V gene lookup returns CDR1 SNHLY and CDR2 FYNNEI. The CDR3 totals 14 residues. CDR3 residues: CASSETRVTSEQYF. The DNA of the CDR3 is TGTGCCAGCAGTGAAACTAGGGTGACCTCCGAGCAGTACTTC.

V and J are TRBV7-9 and TRBJ1-4; D call uncertain. This CDR3 is built from 15 residues. Per the germline V gene, CDR1 is SEHNR and CDR2 is FQNEAQ (reference sequence). V was cut by 5 bases and J by 5 bases, with 15 bases left in between. The CDR3 protein is CASSLPRASNEKLFF. The CDR3 bases are TGTGCCAGCAGCCTGCCCCGAGCCTCAAATGAAAAACTGTTTTTT.

The gene calls are TRBV19 and TRBJ1-5, with 7 bases matching TRBD1. CDR1 LNHDA and CDR2 SQIVND come from the germline V gene (reference sequence). V lost 4 bases to trimming and J lost 6 bases; unmatched junction nucleotides: 18. The CDR3 spans 18 residues. The CDR3 loop is CASSRRTGNILAFQPQHF. As DNA, the CDR3 is TGTGCCAGTAGTAGAAGGACAGGAAATATTTTGGCTTTTCAGCCCCAGCATTTT.

Concerning this clone: The germline gene is not matched at one end of the junction; a read error may be the cause. The chain joins TRBV28 to TRBJ1-6; the D is unclear. Per the germline V gene, CDR1 is MDHEN and CDR2 is SYDVKM. The CDR3 has 13 amino acids. CDR3: CAGSSTINSPLHF. The CDR3 DNA reads TGTGCCGGCAGCTCGACAATAAATTCACCCCTCCACTTT.

The rearrangement joins TRBV19 to TRBJ1-6; weak D call: TRBD1 (5 bases). This CDR3 region has 14 residues. Germline CDR1 and CDR2: LNHDA and SQIVND (reference sequence). V was clipped by 6 bases and J by 9 bases, with 15 bases between them. The CDR3 protein is CASSPLRGGSPLHF. Written as DNA, the CDR3 is TGTGCCAGTAGCCCCCTGAGGGGAGGTTCACCCCTCCACTTT.

The chain combines TRBV6-6 with TRBJ2-5; 8 bases align to TRBD2. This CDR3 has 16 amino acids. The J segment lost 2 bases and the V segment lost 5 bases, leaving 10 bases of the junction unmatched. Germline V gene sequence: CDR1 MNHNY, CDR2 SVGAGI (reference sequence). The CDR3 DNA sequence: TGTGCCAGCAGTACAAATCCCCGCGGGGGGCAAGAGACCCAGTACTTC. This translates into CASSTNPRGGQETQYF.

The chain joins TRBV12-1 to TRBJ1-5; no DNA check was done on the table's D call, TRBD1. TRBV12-1 counts as a pseudogene. This CDR3 comprises 18 residues. The chain's CDR3 is CASSRDRREQIINQPQHF. CDR3 DNA sequence: TGTGCCAGCAGTCGGGACAGGCGAGAGCAAATTATCAATCAGCCCCAGCATTTT.

The rearrangement links TRBV27 to TRBJ1-2; 7 bases fit TRBD1. Germline lookup yields CDR1 MNHEY and CDR2 SMNVEV (reference sequence). V lost 2 bases to trimming and J lost 6 bases; unmatched junction nucleotides: 0. The CDR3 covers 12 residues. The CDR3 DNA is TGTGCCAGCAGTTTACAGGGGGATGGCTACACCTTC. Protein: CASSLQGDGYTF.

The J gene is TRBJ1-6, the V gene TRBV7-2; D unclear. Germline-derived CDR1 and CDR2 are SGHTA and FQGNSA. V dropped 1 base and J dropped 4 bases, with 8 bases sitting between them. The CDR3 is 15 amino acids. This CDR3 is CASSLVGDYNSPLHF. In nucleotides, the CDR3 is TGTGCCAGCAGCTTAGTGGGCGATTATAATTCACCCCTCCACTTT.

The V call is TRBV9, the J call TRBJ1-6, with TRBD1 matching over 10 bases. The germline V gene has CDR1 SGDLS and CDR2 YYNGEE. With 3 bases clipped from V and 7 bases from J, the junction kept 1 base outside the gene matches. The CDR3 length is 14 residues. The CDR3 sequence is CASSGQGANSPLHF. The CDR3 DNA follows: TGTGCCAGCAGCGGACAGGGGGCGAATTCACCCCTCCACTTT.